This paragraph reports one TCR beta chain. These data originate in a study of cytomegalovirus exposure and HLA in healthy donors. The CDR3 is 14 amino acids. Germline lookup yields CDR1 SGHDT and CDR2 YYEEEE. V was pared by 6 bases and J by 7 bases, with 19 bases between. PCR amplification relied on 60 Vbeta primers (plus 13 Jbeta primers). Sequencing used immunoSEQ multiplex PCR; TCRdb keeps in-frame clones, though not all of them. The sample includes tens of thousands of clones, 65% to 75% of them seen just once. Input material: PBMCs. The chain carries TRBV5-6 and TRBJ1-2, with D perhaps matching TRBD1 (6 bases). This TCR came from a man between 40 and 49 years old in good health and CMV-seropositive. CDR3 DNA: TGTGCCAGCACCCCCCGGGTGGGGGCCTCTGGCTACACCTTC. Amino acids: CASTPRVGASGYTF.